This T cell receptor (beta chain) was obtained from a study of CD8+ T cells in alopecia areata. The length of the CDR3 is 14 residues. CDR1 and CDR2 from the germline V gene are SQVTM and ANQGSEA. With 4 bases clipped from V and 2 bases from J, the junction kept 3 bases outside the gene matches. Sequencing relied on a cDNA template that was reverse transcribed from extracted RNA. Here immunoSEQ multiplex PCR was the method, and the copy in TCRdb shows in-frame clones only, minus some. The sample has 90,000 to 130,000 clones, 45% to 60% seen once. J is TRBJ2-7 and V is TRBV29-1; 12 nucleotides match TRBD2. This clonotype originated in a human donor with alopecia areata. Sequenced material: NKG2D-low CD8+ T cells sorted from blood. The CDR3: CSVGGTSGPYEQYF. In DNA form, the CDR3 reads TGCAGCGTTGGGGGGACTAGCGGGCCCTACGAGCAGTACTTC.